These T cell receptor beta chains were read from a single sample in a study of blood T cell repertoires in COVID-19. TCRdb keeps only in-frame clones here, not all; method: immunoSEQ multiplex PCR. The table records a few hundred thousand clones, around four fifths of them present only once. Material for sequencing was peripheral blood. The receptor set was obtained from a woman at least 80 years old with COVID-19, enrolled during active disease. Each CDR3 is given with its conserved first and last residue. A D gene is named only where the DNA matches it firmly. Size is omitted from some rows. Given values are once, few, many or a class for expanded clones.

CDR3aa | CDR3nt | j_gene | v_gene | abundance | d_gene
CASSPMGRATNEKLFF | TGTGCCAGCAGTCCGATGGGGCGTGCAACTAATGAAAAACTGTTTTTT | TRBJ1-4 | TRBV7-9 | . | .
CASSLEGTGAIYF | TGTGCCAGCAGCCTGGAGGGTACAGGGGCCATATATTTT | TRBJ1-3 | TRBV12-3/TRBV12-4 | . | TRBD1
CASIFQVYNEQFF | TGTGCCTCAATATTTCAGGTTTACAATGAGCAGTTCTTC | TRBJ2-1 | TRBV6-5 | . | .
CASFSWTDPNYGYTF | TGTGCCAGCTTCTCTTGGACAGACCCTAACTATGGCTACACCTTC | TRBJ1-2 | TRBV6-5 | . | .
CATSPRTGWDAFF | TGTGCCACCAGCCCCCGGACAGGGTGGGATGCTTTCTTT | TRBJ1-1 | TRBV15 | . | TRBD1
CAVTDNYGYTF | TGCGCCGTGACAGATAACTATGGCTACACCTTC | TRBJ1-2 | TRBV10-2 | . | .
CASSSRSDGYNQPQHF | TGTGCCAGCAGTTCGCGGAGCGATGGATACAATCAGCCCCAGCATTTT | TRBJ1-5 | TRBV27 | . | .
CASSNEETQYF | TGTGCCAGCAGTAACGAGGAGACCCAGTACTTC | TRBJ2-5 | TRBV2 | . | .
CASSQSTSVSPSGANVLTF | TGCGCCAGCAGTCAATCGACTAGCGTGTCACCCTCTGGGGCCAACGTCCTGACTTTC | TRBJ2-6 | TRBV23-1 | . | TRBD2
CASRPRDRGSGNTIYF | TGTGCCAGTAGGCCAAGGGACAGGGGCTCTGGAAACACCATATATTTT | TRBJ1-3 | TRBV19 | . | TRBD1
CASSLRIAGAVDTQYF | TGTGCCAGCAGCTTACGGATAGCGGGGGCGGTAGATACGCAGTATTTT | TRBJ2-3 | TRBV7-6 | . | TRBD2
CASRRQGDLSEQYF | TGTGCCAGCAGGAGACAGGGGGATTTAAGCGAGCAGTACTTC | TRBJ2-7 | TRBV28 | few | TRBD1
CASSLERQGNSPLHF | TGCGCCAGCAGCTTGGAGAGACAGGGTAATTCACCCCTCCACTTT | TRBJ1-6 | TRBV5-1 | . | TRBD1
CASSPGGFSSYEQYF | TGTGCTAGCAGCCCGGGGGGGTTCAGCTCCTACGAGCAGTACTTC | TRBJ2-7 | TRBV7-7 | . | TRBD2
CASSRLPGLTMYNEQFF | TGCGCCAGCAGCCGACTCCCGGGACTTACAATGTACAATGAGCAGTTCTTC | TRBJ2-1 | TRBV5-1 | . | .
CASSLGQGNRYTF | TGTGCCAGCAGTTTAGGGCAGGGAAACCGCTACACCTTC | TRBJ1-2 | TRBV27 | . | .
CASRTGSLTSTQYF | TGTGCCAGCAGAACCGGGAGTCTCACTTCTACGCAGTATTTT | TRBJ2-3 | TRBV28 | . | .
CASSRGLYTEAFF | TGTGCCAGCAGTCGCGGACTGTACACTGAAGCTTTCTTT | TRBJ1-1 | TRBV14 | . | .
CASSSFAGRNEQFF | TGTGCCAGCAGCTCTTTCGCGGGAAGGAATGAGCAGTTCTTC | TRBJ2-1 | TRBV14 | . | .
CASSLSWRATEAFF | TGCGCCAGCAGCTTGTCCTGGAGGGCGACTGAAGCTTTCTTT | TRBJ1-1 | TRBV5-1 | . | .
CASSLLLSTGGYNSPLHF | TGTGCCAGCAGTTTATTGCTTTCCACAGGCGGCTATAATTCACCCCTCCACTTT | TRBJ1-6 | TRBV27 | . | .
CASSSTGGSNQPQHF | TGTGCCAGCAGCTCTACAGGGGGTAGCAATCAGCCCCAGCATTTT | TRBJ1-5 | TRBV6-2/TRBV6-3 | . | TRBD1
CASSPSGDLFGYTF | TGTGCCAGCTCACCTTCAGGGGACCTCTTTGGCTACACCTTC | TRBJ1-2 | TRBV18 | few | .
CASSPQGANTEAFF | TGTGCCAGCAGCCCCCAGGGGGCGAACACTGAAGCTTTCTTT | TRBJ1-1 | TRBV9 | few | TRBD1
CASSQDWEGYGYTF | TGTGCCAGCAGCCAAGATTGGGAGGGCTATGGCTACACCTTC | TRBJ1-2 | TRBV14 | . | .
CASSPTWGHQPQHF | TGTGCCAGCAGTCCCACGTGGGGGCATCAGCCCCAGCATTTT | TRBJ1-5 | TRBV27 | . | .